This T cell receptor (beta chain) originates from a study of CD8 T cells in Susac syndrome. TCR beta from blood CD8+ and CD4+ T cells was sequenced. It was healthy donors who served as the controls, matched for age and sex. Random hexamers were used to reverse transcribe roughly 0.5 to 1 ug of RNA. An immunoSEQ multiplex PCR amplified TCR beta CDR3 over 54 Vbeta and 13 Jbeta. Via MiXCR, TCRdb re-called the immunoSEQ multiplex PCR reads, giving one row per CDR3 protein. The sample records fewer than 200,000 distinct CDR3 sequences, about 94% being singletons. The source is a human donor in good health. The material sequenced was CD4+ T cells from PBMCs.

In DNA, the CDR3 is TGTGCCTGGAGTGTGGGAATAGCGGGAGACGAGCAGTACTTC. This codes for CAWSVGIAGDEQYF. The V and J genes are TRBV30 and TRBJ2-7; 9 bases map to TRBD2. Germline-derived CDR1 and CDR2 are GTSNPN and SVGIG (reference sequence). The CDR3 has 14 amino acids. J was trimmed by 5 bases and V by 0 bases; bases with no gene match: 5.